These 13 T cell receptor beta chains share one sample of origin, sequenced in a study of PD-L1 blockade in urothelial cancer. Repertoires were generated with immunoSEQ multiplex PCR, while TCRdb's copy carries only in-frame clones and drops some. Counted here are tens of thousands of clones, around 85% occurring once; the ten biggest clones make up 13% to 15%. Time point described: pretreatment peripheral blood. Sequences were derived from PBMCs, sampled around atezolizumab (anti-PD-L1) treatment. Receptors originate from a man in his 60s with urothelial cancer.

The chain recombines TRBV23-1 with TRBJ2-6; D gene uncertain. TRBV23-1 is known as an ORF, though its function is uncertain. The V end lost 6 bases, the J end lost 0 bases, and 3 bases lay between the germline ends. The CDR3 length is 13 residues. In DNA, the CDR3 is TGCGCCAGCAGGAGCTCTGGGGCCAACGTCCTGACTTTC. Translating it yields CASRSSGANVLTF.

The chain joins TRBV27 to TRBJ2-1, with a tentative D call TRBD2 (5 bases). This CDR3 spans 15 amino acids. V gave up 3 bases and J gave up 0 bases, with 9 bases separating them. In germline, CDR1 is MNHEY, CDR2 SMNVEV (reference sequence). Here the CDR3 reads CASSLGLASYNEQFF. The CDR3 DNA reads as TGTGCCAGCAGTTTGGGCCTAGCCTCCTACAATGAGCAGTTCTTC.

This sequence joins TRBV5-8 and TRBJ1-5; D is ambiguous. The CDR3 sequence is 14 residues long. Looked up from germline, CDR1 is SGHTS and CDR2 is YDEGEE. Trimming pared 3 bases from V and 6 bases from J, leaving 13 bases between. The CDR3, as DNA: TGTGCCAGCAGCTCGTGGGATAGCGGTCAGCCCCAGCATTTT. This codes for CASSSWDSGQPQHF.

The gene calls are TRBV9 and TRBJ2-3; TRBD2 matches at 10 bases. Looked up from germline, CDR1 is SGDLS and CDR2 is YYNGEE. This CDR3 contains 17 residues. V shed 1 base, J shed 0 bases, and the junction held 5 bases outside the gene matches. CDR3 residues: CASSVPLAGASTDTQYF. In DNA, the CDR3 is TGTGCCAGCAGCGTACCGCTAGCGGGAGCTAGCACAGATACGCAGTATTTT.

This clone was seen a handful of times. J is TRBJ2-3 and V is TRBV5-6, with D perhaps matching TRBD1 (5 bases). The V gene lost 4 bases and the J gene lost 2 bases, with 14 bases spanning the gap. The germline CDR1 and CDR2 sequences are SGHDT and YYEEEE. CDR3 size: 15 residues. This chain's CDR3 is CASSLRTMFTDTQYF. In nucleotides, the CDR3 is TGTGCCAGCAGCCTACGGACAATGTTCACAGATACGCAGTATTTT.

This clone was counted a single time. The chain uses TRBV7-9 and TRBJ2-3, with no clear D. Trimming stripped 2 bases from V and 6 bases from J, with 9 bases between. The CDR3 sequence is 13 residues long. Germline assignment: CDR1 SEHNR and CDR2 FQNEAQ (reference sequence). The CDR3, as DNA: TGTGCCAGCAGCTTATGGGTAGCCGATACGCAGTATTTT. It is translated as CASSLWVADTQYF. The full variable domain, with the rest looked up from reference TRBV7-9 and TRBJ2-3, is DTGVSQNPRHKITKRGQNVTFRCDPISEHNRLYWYRQTLGQGPEFLTYFQNEAQLEKSRLLSDRFSAERPKGSFSTLEIQRTEQGDSAMYLCASSLWVADTQYFGPGTRLTVL.

The chain carries TRBV7-2 and TRBJ2-7; no definite D call. The V gene lost 3 bases and the J gene lost 4 bases, with 7 bases spanning the gap. Germline V gene data show CDR1 as SGHTA and CDR2 as FQGNSA. The CDR3 is made up of 12 amino acids. CDR3 coding DNA: TGTGCCAGCAGCTTCCCGAGGTACGAGCAGTACTTC. It yields the protein CASSFPRYEQYF. The full variable domain, its missing parts supplied by reference TRBV7-2 and TRBJ2-7, is GAGVSQSPSNKVTEKGKDVELRCDPISGHTALYWYRQSLGQGLEFLIYFQGNSAPDKSGLPSDRFSAERTGGSVSTLTIQRTQQEDSAVYLCASSFPRYEQYFGPGTRLTVT.

This clone was seen just once. This chain links TRBV7-9 with TRBJ2-1; D is possibly TRBD2 (6 bases). Germline assignment: CDR1 SEHNR and CDR2 FQNEAQ (reference sequence). This CDR3 is built from 14 residues. The V gene lost 4 bases and the J gene lost 6 bases, with 13 bases spanning the gap. CDR3 sequence (DNA): TGTGCCAGCAGCTCGTGGACTACCTTCAATGAGCAGTTCTTC. Translated, it gives CASSSWTTFNEQFF.

This clone has a single count. The rearrangement joins TRBV29-1 to TRBJ1-2; perhaps TRBD1 as D (5 bases). Germline-derived CDR1 and CDR2 are SQVTM and ANQGSEA. With 7 bases removed from V and 8 bases from J, the gap between germline ends came to 17 bases. The CDR3 is 12 residues long. CDR3: CSAVPTVSGYTF. The CDR3 DNA follows: TGCAGCGCCGTCCCGACAGTGTCGGGCTACACCTTC. The entire variable domain, with the rest obtained from reference TRBV29-1 and TRBJ1-2, is as follows: SAVISQKPSRDICQRGTSLTIQCQVDSQVTMMFWYRQQPGQSLTLIATANQGSEATYESGFVIDKFPISRPNLTFSTLTVSNMSPEDSSIYLCSAVPTVSGYTFGSGTRLTVV.

The CDR3 region has the DNA TGTGCCAGTTGGCAGGGGAACATTCAGTACTTC. Translated, it gives CASWQGNIQYF. This chain connects TRBV6-5 to TRBJ2-4; D may be TRBD1 (6 bases). The V end was cut by 9 bases, the J end by 7 bases, with 10 bases between. Germline-derived CDR1 and CDR2 are MNHEY and SVGAGI. The CDR3 is made up of 11 amino acids.

This chain uses TRBV4-1 with TRBJ2-7; TRBD1 matches 8 bases. Germline CDR1 is MGHRA and CDR2 is YSYEKL. This CDR3 spans 16 amino acids. V shed 1 base and J 2 bases; nucleotides not matched to a gene: 7. CDR3 region: CASSQVPSDRAYEQYF. The CDR3 nucleotides read TGCGCCAGCAGCCAAGTACCCTCGGACAGGGCCTACGAGCAGTACTTC.

The CDR3 DNA sequence: TGTGCCAGCAGCGAAGACAGTAACACTGAAGCTTTCTTT. It codes for CASSEDSNTEAFF. This rearrangement joins TRBV7-6 to TRBJ1-1; TRBD1 might be the D (5 bases). Germline CDR1 and CDR2: SGHVS and FNYEAQ. The CDR3 covers 13 residues. The V end lost 5 bases, the J end lost 2 bases, and 9 bases lay between the germline ends.

J is TRBJ2-5 and V is TRBV7-9; D possibly corresponds to TRBD1 (5 bases). The CDR3 length is 15 residues. V was clipped by 5 bases and J by 4 bases, with 17 bases between them. CDR1 and CDR2 (germline): SEHNR, FQNEAQ (reference sequence). The CDR3 DNA follows: TGTGCCAGCAGCCCCCCGTGGCAAGGGGTAGAGACCCAGTACTTC. Encoded protein: CASSPPWQGVETQYF.